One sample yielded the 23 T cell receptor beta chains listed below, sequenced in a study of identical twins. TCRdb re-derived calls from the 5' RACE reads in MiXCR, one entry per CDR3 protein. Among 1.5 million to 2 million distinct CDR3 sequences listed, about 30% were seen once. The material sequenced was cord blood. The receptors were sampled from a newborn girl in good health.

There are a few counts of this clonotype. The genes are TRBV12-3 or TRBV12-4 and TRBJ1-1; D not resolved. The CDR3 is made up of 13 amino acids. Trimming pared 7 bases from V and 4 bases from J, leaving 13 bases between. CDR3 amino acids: CASTPRVFTEAFF. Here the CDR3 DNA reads TGTGCCAGCACCCCACGGGTCTTCACTGAAGCTTTCTTT.

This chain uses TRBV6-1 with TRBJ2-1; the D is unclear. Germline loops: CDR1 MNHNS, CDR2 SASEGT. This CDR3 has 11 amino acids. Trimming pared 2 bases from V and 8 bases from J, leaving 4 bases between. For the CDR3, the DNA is TGTGCCAGCAGTGAAATCCATGAGCAGTTCTTC. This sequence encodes CASSEIHEQFF.

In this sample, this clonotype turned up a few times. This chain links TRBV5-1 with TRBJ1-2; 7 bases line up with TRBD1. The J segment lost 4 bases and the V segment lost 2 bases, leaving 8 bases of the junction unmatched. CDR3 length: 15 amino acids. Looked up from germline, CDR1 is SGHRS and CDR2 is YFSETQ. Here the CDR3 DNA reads TGCGCCAGCAGCTTAGGACAGGATCCCATCTATGGCTACACCTTC. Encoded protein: CASSLGQDPIYGYTF.

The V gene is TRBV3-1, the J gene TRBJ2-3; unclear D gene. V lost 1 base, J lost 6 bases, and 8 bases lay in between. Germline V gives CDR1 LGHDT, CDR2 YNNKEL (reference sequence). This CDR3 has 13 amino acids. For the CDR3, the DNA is TGTGCCAGCAGCCAAGGACTCTGGGATACGCAGTATTTT. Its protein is CASSQGLWDTQYF.

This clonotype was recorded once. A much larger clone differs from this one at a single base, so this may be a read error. The CDR3 DNA follows: TGTGCCGTCAGCAGGACAGGGACCTCCTACGAGCAGTACTTC. The encoded protein is CAVSRTGTSYEQYF. This chain joins TRBV10-3 and TRBJ2-7, with 8 bases fitting TRBD1. From germline, CDR1 is ENHRY and CDR2 SYGVKD. The CDR3 sequence is 14 residues long.

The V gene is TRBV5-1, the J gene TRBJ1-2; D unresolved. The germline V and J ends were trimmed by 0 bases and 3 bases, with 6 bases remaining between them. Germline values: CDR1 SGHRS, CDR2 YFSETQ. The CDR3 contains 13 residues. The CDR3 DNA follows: TGCGCCAGCAGCTTGGTACCCGACTATGGCTACACCTTC. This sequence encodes CASSLVPDYGYTF. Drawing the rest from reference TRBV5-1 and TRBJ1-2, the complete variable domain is KAGVTQTPRYLIKTRGQQVTLSCSPISGHRSVSWYQQTPGQGLQFLFEYFSETQRNKGNFPGRFSGRQFSNSRSEMNVSTLELGDSALYLCASSLVPDYGYTFGSGTRLTVV.

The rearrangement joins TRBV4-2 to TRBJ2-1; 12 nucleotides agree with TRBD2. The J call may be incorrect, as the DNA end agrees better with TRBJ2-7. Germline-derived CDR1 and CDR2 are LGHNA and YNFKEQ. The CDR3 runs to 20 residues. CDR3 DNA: TGTGCCAGCAGCCAAGTTGGCCTAGCGGGAGGGTGGAGCTCCTACAATGAGCAGTACTTC. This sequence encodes CASSQVGLAGGWSSYNEQYF.

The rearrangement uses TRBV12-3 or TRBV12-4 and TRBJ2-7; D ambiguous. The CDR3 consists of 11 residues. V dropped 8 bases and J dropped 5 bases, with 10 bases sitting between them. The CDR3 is CASATSNEQYF. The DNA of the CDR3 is TGTGCCAGCGCCACAAGCAACGAGCAGTACTTC.

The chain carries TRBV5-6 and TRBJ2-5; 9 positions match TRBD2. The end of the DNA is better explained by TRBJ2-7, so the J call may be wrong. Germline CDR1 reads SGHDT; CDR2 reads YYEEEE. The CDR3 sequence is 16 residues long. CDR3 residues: CASSRRPHSGGYEQYF. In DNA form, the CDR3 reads TGTGCCAGCAGCCGACGCCCTCATAGCGGGGGTTACGAGCAGTACTTC.

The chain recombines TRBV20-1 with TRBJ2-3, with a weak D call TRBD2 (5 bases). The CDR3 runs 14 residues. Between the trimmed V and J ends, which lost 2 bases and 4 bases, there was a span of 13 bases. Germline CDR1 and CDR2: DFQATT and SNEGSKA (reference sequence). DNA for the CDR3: TGCAGTGCTAGATCAGCGGTAGCCGCAGATACGCAGTATTTT. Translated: CSARSAVAADTQYF.

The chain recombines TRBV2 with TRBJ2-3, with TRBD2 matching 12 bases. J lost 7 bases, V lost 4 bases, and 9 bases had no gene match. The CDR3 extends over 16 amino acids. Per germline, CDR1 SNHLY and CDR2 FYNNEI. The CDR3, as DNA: TGTGCCAGCAGTGGATATCTAGCGGGAGGGTCCAATACGCAGTATTTT. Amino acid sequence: CASSGYLAGGSNTQYF.

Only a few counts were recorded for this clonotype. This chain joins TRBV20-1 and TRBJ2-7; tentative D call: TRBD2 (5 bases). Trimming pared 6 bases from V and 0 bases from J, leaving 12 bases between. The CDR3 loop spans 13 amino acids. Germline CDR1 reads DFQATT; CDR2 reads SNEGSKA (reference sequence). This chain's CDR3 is CSALRGSSYEQYF. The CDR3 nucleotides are TGCAGTGCACTCAGAGGGAGCTCCTACGAGCAGTACTTC.

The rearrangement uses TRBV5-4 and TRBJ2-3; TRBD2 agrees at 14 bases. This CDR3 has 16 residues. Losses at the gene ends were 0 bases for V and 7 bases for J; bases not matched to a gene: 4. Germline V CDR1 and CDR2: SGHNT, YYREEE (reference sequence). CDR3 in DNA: TGTGCCAGCAGCTTGGGGACTAGCGGGGGGAGCTATACGCAGTATTTT. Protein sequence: CASSLGTSGGSYTQYF.

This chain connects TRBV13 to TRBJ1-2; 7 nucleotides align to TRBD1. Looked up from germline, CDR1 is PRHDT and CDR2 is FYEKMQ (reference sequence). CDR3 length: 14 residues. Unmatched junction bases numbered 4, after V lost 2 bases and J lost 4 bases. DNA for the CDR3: TGTGCCAGCAGCTTAAGGGGGCTCTCCTATGGCTACACCTTC. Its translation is CASSLRGLSYGYTF. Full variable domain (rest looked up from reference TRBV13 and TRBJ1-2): AAGVIQSPRHLIKEKRETATLKCYPIPRHDTVYWYQQGPGQDPQFLISFYEKMQSDKGSIPDRFSAQQFSDYHSELNMSSLELGDSALYFCASSLRGLSYGYTFGSGTRLTVV.

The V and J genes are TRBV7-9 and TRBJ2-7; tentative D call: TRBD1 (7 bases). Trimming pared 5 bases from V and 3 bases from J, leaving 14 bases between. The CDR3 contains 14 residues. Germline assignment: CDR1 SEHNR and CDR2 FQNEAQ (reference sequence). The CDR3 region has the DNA TGTGCCAGCAGCCGTGACAGGGAGGTCTACGAGCAGTACTTC. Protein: CASSRDREVYEQYF.

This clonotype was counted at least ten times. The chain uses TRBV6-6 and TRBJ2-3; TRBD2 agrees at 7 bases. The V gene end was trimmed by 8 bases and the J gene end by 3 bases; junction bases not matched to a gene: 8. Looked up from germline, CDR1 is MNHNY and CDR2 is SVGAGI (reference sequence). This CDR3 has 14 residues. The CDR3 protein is CASGAGESTDTQYF. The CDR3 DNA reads TGTGCCAGCGGGGCGGGAGAGAGTACAGATACGCAGTATTTT.

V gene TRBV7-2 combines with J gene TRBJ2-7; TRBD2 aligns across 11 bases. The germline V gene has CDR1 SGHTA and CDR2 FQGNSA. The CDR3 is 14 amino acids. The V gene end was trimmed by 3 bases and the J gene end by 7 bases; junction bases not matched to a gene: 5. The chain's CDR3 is CASSFIAGGTEQYF. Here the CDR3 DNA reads TGTGCCAGCAGCTTTATAGCGGGGGGGACTGAGCAGTACTTC.

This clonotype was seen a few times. CDR3 nucleotides: TGCAGCGTTCATGTCCACACTGAAGCTTTCTTT. Amino acids: CSVHVHTEAFF. The chain couples TRBV29-1 to TRBJ1-1; D unclear. V was cut by 5 bases and J by 3 bases, with 7 bases left in between. The CDR3 totals 11 residues. The germline gives CDR1 SQVTM, CDR2 ANQGSEA. The whole variable domain, filled in from reference TRBV29-1 and TRBJ1-1, reads SAVISQKPSRDICQRGTSLTIQCQVDSQVTMMFWYRQQPGQSLTLIATANQGSEATYESGFVIDKFPISRPNLTFSTLTVSNMSPEDSSIYLCSVHVHTEAFFGQGTRLTVV.

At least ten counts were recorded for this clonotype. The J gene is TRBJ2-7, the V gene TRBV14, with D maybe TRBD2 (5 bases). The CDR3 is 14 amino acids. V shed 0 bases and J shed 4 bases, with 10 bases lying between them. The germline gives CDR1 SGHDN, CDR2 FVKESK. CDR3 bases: TGTGCCAGCAGCCAAGATCGGGGTCGGTACGAGCAGTACTTC. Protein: CASSQDRGRYEQYF.

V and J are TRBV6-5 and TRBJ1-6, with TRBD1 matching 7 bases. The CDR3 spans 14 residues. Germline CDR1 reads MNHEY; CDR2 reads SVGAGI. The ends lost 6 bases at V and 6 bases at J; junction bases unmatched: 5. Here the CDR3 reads CASSPRGLNSPLHF. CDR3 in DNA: TGTGCCAGCAGCCCAAGGGGGCTTAATTCACCCCTCCACTTT.

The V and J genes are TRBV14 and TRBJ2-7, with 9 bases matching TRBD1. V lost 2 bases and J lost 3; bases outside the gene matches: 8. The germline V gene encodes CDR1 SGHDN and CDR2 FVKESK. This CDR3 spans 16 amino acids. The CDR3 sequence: CASSQFPQGAIYEQYF. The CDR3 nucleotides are TGTGCCAGCAGCCAATTCCCACAGGGGGCGATCTACGAGCAGTACTTC.

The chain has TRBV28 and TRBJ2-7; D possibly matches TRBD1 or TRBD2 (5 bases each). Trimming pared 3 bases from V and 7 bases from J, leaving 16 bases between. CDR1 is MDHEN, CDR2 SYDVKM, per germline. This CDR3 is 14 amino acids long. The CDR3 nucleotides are TGTGCCAGCAGTTTGTTGGGACGGGTTGGAGAGCAGTACTTC. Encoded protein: CASSLLGRVGEQYF.

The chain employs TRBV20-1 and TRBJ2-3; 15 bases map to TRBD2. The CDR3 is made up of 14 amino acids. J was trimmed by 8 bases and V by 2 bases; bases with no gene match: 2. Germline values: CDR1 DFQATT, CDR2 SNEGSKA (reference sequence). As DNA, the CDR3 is TGCAGTGCTAGACGGACTAGCGGGGGGGCTACGCAGTATTTT. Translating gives CSARRTSGGATQYF.